The clone carrying this TCR beta chain was observed a handful of times. No antigen is known for it. The source of the sample is a study of T cell repertoires in cytomegalovirus infection. Background on the study: Recently identified HLA-C-restricted CMV epitopes were among the peptides used.

Study-level findings and limits: In two of eight donors, the top clonotype was HLA-C-restricted CMV-specific. CMV carriers with the relevant HLA were identified by cumulative public TCR beta family frequency.

One entry per CDR3 protein, called by TCRdb with MiXCR from the reads. The sample carries hundreds of thousands of distinct CDR3 sequences, around 30% recorded once. Germline CDR1 reads SEHNR; CDR2 reads FQNEAQ (reference sequence). The V and J ends lost 8 bases and 0 bases respectively, with 8 bases between them. The CDR3 consists of 14 residues. The gene calls are TRBV7-9 and TRBJ2-6, with D unresolved. The sequenced sample was cultured CD8+ T cells from PBMCs, obtained from culture after CMV antigen stimulation. This clonotype originated in a human donor in good health (CMV status not recorded). Some clones in this sample may be carry-over from other donors' samples. Here the CDR3 DNA reads TGTGCCAGCCCATCGGGCTCTGGGGCCAACGTCCTGACTTTC. This codes for CASPSGSGANVLTF.